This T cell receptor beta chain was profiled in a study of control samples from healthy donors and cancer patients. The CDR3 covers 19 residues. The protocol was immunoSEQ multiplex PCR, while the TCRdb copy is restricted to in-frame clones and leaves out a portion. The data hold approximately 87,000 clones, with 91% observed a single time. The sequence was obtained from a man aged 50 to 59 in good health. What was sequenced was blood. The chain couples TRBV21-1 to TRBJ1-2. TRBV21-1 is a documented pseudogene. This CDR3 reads CASSKAGQRYPRTRDGYTF. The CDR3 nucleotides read TGTGCCAGCAGCAAAGCTGGGCAAAGGTACCCACGAACAAGGGATGGCTACACCTTC.